The 10 T cell receptor beta chains below all came from one sample that was sequenced in a study of cytomegalovirus exposure and HLA in healthy donors. The primer mix had 60 Vbeta and 13 Jbeta primers. Method: immunoSEQ multiplex PCR; TCRdb's copy keeps in-frame clones and lacks some. The data show around 180,000 clones, about three quarters seen once. Sequenced material: PBMCs. The receptors were sampled from a man aged 35-49 years in good health and CMV-seronegative.

V gene TRBV6-6 combines with J gene TRBJ2-2; D is ambiguous. The V gene's germline CDR1 is MNHNY and CDR2 SVGAGI (reference sequence). The V gene lost 6 bases and the J gene lost 2 bases, with 10 bases spanning the gap. This CDR3 region has 14 residues. CDR3 loop: CASSRWANTGELFF. CDR3 bases: TGTGCCAGCAGCCGATGGGCCAACACCGGGGAGCTGTTTTTT.

The CDR3 loop reads CASSSGTGRNEKLFF. The CDR3 DNA is TGTGCCAGCAGCTCGGGGACAGGGAGGAATGAAAAACTGTTTTTT. V is TRBV5-6 and J is TRBJ1-4, with 9 bases that match TRBD1. V dropped 3 bases and J dropped 5; count of bases not matched to a gene: 5. Germline CDR1 is SGHDT and CDR2 is YYEEEE. The CDR3 consists of 15 residues.

Only one count was recorded for this clone. This sequence joins TRBV11-3 and TRBJ1-1, with 10 bases lining up with TRBD1. The CDR3 length is 15 residues. Germline loops: CDR1 SGHNT, CDR2 YENEEA. V was clipped by 1 base and J by 6 bases; unmatched bases: 5. The CDR3: CASSLGDRGTPEAFF. For the CDR3, the DNA is TGTGCCAGCAGCTTAGGGGACAGGGGTACGCCTGAAGCTTTCTTT.

Only a few counts were recorded for this clone. The rearrangement links TRBV19 to TRBJ2-7, with D maybe TRBD2 (5 bases). The germline V gene has CDR1 LNHDA and CDR2 SQIVND (reference sequence). The V end lost 4 bases, the J end lost 4 bases, and 17 bases lay between the germline ends. The CDR3 extends over 15 amino acids. The chain's CDR3 is CASSTAVGSFYEQYF. CDR3 coding DNA: TGTGCCAGTAGTACCGCGGTAGGGAGCTTTTACGAGCAGTACTTC.

In its sample, this clone was seen a few times. This sequence joins TRBV5-6 and TRBJ1-2, with 11 bases fitting TRBD1. In germline, CDR1 is SGHDT, CDR2 YYEEEE. The length of the CDR3 is 14 residues. V was pared by 4 bases and J by 4 bases, with 3 bases of the junction left unmatched. The chain's CDR3 is CASSRGQGGYGYTF. CDR3 nucleotides: TGTGCCAGCAGCCGGGGACAGGGGGGCTATGGCTACACCTTC.

This sequence joins TRBV4-1 and TRBJ1-1; D is unclear. This CDR3 is built from 14 residues. V lost 2 bases to trimming and J lost 5 bases, with 12 bases between them. CDR1 is MGHRA and CDR2 is YSYEKL in the germline V gene. The CDR3 spells CASSQLSVTTEAFF. The CDR3 DNA reads as TGCGCCAGCAGCCAATTGAGTGTTACTACTGAAGCTTTCTTT.

This clone turned up a few times. V and J are TRBV14 and TRBJ2-2; TRBD1 matches at 8 bases. After removal of 3 bases from V and 0 bases from J, the junction contained 3 bases not matched to a gene. The CDR3 is made up of 16 amino acids. CDR1 SGHDN and CDR2 FVKESK come from the germline V gene. The CDR3 DNA sequence: TGTGCCAGCAGCCAGGAGGACAGGGCGAACACCGGGGAGCTGTTTTTT. Protein sequence: CASSQEDRANTGELFF.

This chain uses TRBV15 with TRBJ2-3; maybe TRBD2 (6 bases). CDR3 size: 14 residues. Trimming removed 1 base from V and 2 bases from J, with 7 bases in between. Germline CDR1 reads LNHNV; CDR2 reads YYDKDF (reference sequence). The CDR3 nucleotides are TGTGCCACCAGCAGAGGGGGGGTCACAGATACGCAGTATTTT. Its protein is CATSRGGVTDTQYF.

The gene calls are TRBV5-4 and TRBJ1-5; 9 bases line up with TRBD1. V shed 4 bases and J 2 bases; nucleotides not matched to a gene: 4. CDR3 length: 15 residues. CDR1 is SGHNT and CDR2 is YYREEE in the germline V gene (reference sequence). CDR3 in DNA: TGTGCCAGCAGCCCGGGGACAGGGCGCAATCAGCCCCAGCATTTT. Its translation: CASSPGTGRNQPQHF. Looking up the rest from reference TRBV5-4 and TRBJ1-5 gives the full variable domain: ETGVTQSPTHLIKTRGQQVTLRCSSQSGHNTVSWYQQALGQGPQFIFQYYREEENGRGNFPPRFSGLQFPNYSSELNVNALELDDSALYLCASSPGTGRNQPQHFGDGTRLSIL.

This clone was counted a few times. The V call is TRBV14, the J call TRBJ2-7; 8 bases fit TRBD1. Germline lookup yields CDR1 SGHDN and CDR2 FVKESK. With 4 bases clipped from V and 1 base from J, the junction kept 6 bases outside the gene matches. The CDR3 covers 15 residues. The DNA for the CDR3 is TGTGCCAGCAGCCGGACAGGGATTGAGTCCTACGAGCAGTACTTC. Protein sequence: CASSRTGIESYEQYF.